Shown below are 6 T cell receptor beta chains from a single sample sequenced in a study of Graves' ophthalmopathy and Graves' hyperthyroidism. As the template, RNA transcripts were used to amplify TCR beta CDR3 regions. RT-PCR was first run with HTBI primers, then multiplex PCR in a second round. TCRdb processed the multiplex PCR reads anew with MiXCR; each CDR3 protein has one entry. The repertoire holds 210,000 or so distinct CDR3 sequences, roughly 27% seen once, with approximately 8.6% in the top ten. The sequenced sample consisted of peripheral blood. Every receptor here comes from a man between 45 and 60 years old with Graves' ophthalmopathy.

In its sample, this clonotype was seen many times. DNA of the CDR3: TGTGCCAGTGCACACCTCCGGGACGCTGGAAACACCATATATTTT. It yields the protein CASAHLRDAGNTIYF. The chain combines TRBV19 with TRBJ1-3; tentatively, D is TRBD1 (5 bases). V lost 8 bases to trimming and J lost 2 bases, with 16 bases between them. Germline V lookup: CDR1 LNHDA, CDR2 SQIVND (reference sequence). The CDR3 contains 15 residues.

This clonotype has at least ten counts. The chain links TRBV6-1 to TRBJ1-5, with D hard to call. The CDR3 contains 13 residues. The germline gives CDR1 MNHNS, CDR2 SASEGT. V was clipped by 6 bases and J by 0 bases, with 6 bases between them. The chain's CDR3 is CASRLNSNQPQHF. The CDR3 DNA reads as TGTGCCAGCAGGTTGAATAGCAATCAGCCCCAGCATTTT.

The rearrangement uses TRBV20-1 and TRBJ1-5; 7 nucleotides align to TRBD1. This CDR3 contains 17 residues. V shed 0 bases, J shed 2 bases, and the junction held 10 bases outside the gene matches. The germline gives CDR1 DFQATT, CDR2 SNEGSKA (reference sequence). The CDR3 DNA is TGCAGTGCTAGAGATCACCCACAGGGGTTCGGCAATCAGCCCCAGCATTTT. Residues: CSARDHPQGFGNQPQHF.

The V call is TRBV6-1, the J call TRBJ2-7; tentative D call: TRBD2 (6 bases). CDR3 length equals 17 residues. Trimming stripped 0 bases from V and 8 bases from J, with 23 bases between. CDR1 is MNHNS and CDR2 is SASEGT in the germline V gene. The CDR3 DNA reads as TGTGCCAGCAGTGAAGCCCGGGGGTTAAGGAATCAGCCCCAGCAGTACTTC. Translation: CASSEARGLRNQPQQYF.

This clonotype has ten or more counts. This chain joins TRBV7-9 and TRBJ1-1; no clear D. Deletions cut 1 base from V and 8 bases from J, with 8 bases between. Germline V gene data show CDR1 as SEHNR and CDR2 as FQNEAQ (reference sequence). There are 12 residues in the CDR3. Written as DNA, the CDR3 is TGTGCCAGCAGCTTAGAAGGACCCGAAGCTTTCTTT. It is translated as CASSLEGPEAFF.

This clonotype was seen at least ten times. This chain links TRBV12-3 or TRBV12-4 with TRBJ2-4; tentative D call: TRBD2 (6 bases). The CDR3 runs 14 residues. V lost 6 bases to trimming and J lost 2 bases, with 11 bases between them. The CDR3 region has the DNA TGTGCCAGCAGGGACGGGAGATCCAAAAACATTCAGTACTTC. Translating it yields CASRDGRSKNIQYF.